A few counts support the clone carrying this T cell receptor beta chain. The antigen remains unidentified. Through Arm-PCR of CDR3 regions and iRepertoire HTBI primers, TCR beta libraries were built. One entry per CDR3 protein, called by TCRdb with MiXCR from the multiplex PCR reads. The data contain approximately 350,000 distinct CDR3 sequences, over 9.5% of them singletons. As for time point: newly diagnosed GD, antithyroid drugs for less than 3 months. RNA extracted from PBMCs served as the sequencing template. An endocrinology department located in Xi'an, China, was where the patients came from. The data stem from a study of regulatory T cells in long-lasting Graves disease. The study, taken as a whole, reports: Reduced TCR diversity was observed in persistent Graves' patients versus newly diagnosed patients.

These data were also filed under a second study, of T cells in Graves' hyperthyroidism and ophthalmopathy. That report notes: TCR CDR3 underwent first-round RT-PCR with the HTBI primer set.

The sequence was collected from a woman between 18 and 29 years old with Graves disease. Sequencing was performed on peripheral blood mononuclear cells (PBMCs), taken at new diagnosis, from a patient treated with antithyroid drugs.

Here the CDR3 reads CASSFNVRAPATDTQYF. CDR3 nucleotide sequence: TGTGCCAGCAGTTTCAACGTGAGGGCCCCCGCCACAGATACGCAGTATTTT. This chain connects TRBV12-3 or TRBV12-4 to TRBJ2-3; possibly TRBD2 for D (5 bases). V was trimmed by 3 bases and J by 2 bases, leaving 18 bases between them. There are 17 residues in the CDR3.